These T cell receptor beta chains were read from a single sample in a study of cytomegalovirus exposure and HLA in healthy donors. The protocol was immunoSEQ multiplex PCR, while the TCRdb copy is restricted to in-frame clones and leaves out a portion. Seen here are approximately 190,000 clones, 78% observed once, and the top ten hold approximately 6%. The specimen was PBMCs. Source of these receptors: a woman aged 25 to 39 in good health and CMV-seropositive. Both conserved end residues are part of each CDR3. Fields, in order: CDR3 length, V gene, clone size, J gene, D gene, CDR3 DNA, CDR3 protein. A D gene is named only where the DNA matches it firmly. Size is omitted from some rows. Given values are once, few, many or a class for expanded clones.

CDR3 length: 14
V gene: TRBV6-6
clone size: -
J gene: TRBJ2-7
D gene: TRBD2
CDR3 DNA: TGTGCCACCGAGGGCGGCGGGAGCTCCTACGAGCAGTACTTC
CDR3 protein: CATEGGGSSYEQYF

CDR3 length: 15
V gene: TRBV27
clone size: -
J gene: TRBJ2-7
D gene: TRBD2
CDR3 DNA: TGTGCCAGCAGTTTATACTTAGCGGGGCCCTACGAGCAGTACTTC
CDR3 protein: CASSLYLAGPYEQYF

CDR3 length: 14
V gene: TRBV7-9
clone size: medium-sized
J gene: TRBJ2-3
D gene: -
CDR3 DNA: TGTGCCAGCAGTCGATCGGGGAACACAGATACGCAGTATTTT
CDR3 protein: CASSRSGNTDTQYF

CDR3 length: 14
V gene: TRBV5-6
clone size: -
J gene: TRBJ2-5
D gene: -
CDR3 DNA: TGTGCCAGCAGCTTGGAGGGACTTGGAGAGACCCAGTACTTC
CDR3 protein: CASSLEGLGETQYF

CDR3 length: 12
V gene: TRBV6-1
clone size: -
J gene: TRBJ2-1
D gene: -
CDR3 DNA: TGTGCCAGTAGCCTCTCTGTGGGACTTAAGTTCTTC
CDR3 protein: CASSLSVGLKFF

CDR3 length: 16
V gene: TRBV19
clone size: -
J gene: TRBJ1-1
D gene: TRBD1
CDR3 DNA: TGTGCCAGTAGTCCGGGACAGGCCTCTTTGGGCACTGAAGCTTTCTTT
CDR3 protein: CASSPGQASLGTEAFF

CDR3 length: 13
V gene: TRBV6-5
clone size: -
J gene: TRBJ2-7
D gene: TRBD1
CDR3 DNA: TGTGCCAGCACCTGGGACAGAACCTACGAGCAGTACTTC
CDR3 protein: CASTWDRTYEQYF

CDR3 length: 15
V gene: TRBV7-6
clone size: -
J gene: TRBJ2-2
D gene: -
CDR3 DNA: TGTGCCAGCAGCTTAGCAGCTGAATACACCGGGGAGCTGTTTTTT
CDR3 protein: CASSLAAEYTGELFF

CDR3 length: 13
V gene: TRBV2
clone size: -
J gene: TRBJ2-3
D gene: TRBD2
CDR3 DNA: TGTGCCAGCGGACTAGCGGAGGGACTTACGCAGTATTTT
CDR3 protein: CASGLAEGLTQYF

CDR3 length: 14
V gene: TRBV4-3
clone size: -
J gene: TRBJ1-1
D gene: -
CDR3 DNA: TGCGCCAGCAGCCCGTGGCAGGCGAACACTGAAGCTTTCTTT
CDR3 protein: CASSPWQANTEAFF

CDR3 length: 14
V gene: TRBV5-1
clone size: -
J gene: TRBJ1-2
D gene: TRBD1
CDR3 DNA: TGCGCCAGCAGCACCTCCGGGACAGAGGGTGGCTACACCTTC
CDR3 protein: CASSTSGTEGGYTF

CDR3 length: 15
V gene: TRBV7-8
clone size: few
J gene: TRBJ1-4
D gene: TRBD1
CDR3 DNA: TGTGCCAGCAGCTCCGGGACAGGGACTAATGAAAAACTGTTTTTT
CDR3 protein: CASSSGTGTNEKLFF

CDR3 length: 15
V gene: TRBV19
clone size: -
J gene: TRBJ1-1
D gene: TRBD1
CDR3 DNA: TGTGCCAGTAGTAGACGGGACAGGGTGAACACTGAAGCTTTCTTT
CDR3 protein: CASSRRDRVNTEAFF

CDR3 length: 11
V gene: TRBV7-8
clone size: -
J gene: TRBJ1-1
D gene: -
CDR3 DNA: TGTGCCAGCAGCTTGGGCCGGGGAGCTTTCTTT
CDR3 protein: CASSLGRGAFF

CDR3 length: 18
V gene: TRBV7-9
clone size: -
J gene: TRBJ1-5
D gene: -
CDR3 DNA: TGTGCCAGCAGCTTAGGTCGACAGACTAGCCAACGCAATCAGCCCCAGCATTTT
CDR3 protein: CASSLGRQTSQRNQPQHF

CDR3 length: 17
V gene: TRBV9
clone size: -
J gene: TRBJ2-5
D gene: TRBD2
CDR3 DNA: TGTGCCAGCAGCGTAGCCCCAACTAGCGGGGGCCAGGGGACCCAGTACTTC
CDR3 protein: CASSVAPTSGGQGTQYF

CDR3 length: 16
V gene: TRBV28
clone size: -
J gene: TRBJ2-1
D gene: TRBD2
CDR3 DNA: TGTGCCAGCACCCCAGGGCTAGCGGGAGGCCTGATAGAGCAGTTCTTC
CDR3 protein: CASTPGLAGGLIEQFF

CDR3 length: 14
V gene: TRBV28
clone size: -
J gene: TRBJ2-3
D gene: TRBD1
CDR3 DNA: TGTGCCACTCTACATCGACAGGGGTTAGATACGCAGTATTTT
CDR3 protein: CATLHRQGLDTQYF

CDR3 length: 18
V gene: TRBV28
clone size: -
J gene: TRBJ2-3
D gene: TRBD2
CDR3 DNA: TGTGCCAGCAGTTCAATTCTAGCGGGAGAGGCCGGTCAGGATACGCAGTATTTT
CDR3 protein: CASSSILAGEAGQDTQYF

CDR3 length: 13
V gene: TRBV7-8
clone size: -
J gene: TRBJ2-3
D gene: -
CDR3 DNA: TGTGCCAGCAGCTTAGGGCCCCGCGATACGCAGTATTTT
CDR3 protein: CASSLGPRDTQYF

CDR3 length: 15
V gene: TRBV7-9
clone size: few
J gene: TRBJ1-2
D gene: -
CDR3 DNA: TGTGCCAGCAGCCTCACACCAGGGGTAGACTATGGCTACACCTTC
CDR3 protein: CASSLTPGVDYGYTF

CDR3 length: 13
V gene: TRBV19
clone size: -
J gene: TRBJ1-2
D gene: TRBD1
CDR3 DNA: TGTGCCAGTAGTACGCAGGGGGCTTGGGGCTACACCTTC
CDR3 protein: CASSTQGAWGYTF

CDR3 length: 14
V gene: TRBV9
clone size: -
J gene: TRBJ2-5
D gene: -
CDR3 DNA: TGTGCCAGCAGCGGGGGGCTAGCTCTTGAGACCCAGTACTTC
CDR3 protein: CASSGGLALETQYF

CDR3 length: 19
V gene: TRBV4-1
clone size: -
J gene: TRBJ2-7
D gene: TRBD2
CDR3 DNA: TGCGCCAGCAGCCAAGATTCCCTAGCGGGGGGCCTAGCCACCTACGAGCAGTACTTC
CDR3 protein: CASSQDSLAGGLATYEQYF

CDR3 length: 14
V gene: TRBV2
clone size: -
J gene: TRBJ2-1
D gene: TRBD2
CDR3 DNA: TGTGCCAGCAGTGAGACCGGGGGGTTGGGTGAGCAGTTCTTC
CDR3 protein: CASSETGGLGEQFF

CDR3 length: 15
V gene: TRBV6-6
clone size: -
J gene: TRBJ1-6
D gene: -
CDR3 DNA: TGTGCCAGCAGTGCCCCGACAGGCCCCTATTCACCCCTCCACTTT
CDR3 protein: CASSAPTGPYSPLHF

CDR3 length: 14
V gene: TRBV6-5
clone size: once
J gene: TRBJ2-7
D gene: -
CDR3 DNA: TGTGCCAGCAGTTACTCTGACAGGTCCTACGAGCAGTACTTC
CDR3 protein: CASSYSDRSYEQYF

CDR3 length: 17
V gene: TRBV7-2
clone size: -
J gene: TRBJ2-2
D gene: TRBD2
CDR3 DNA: TGTGCCAGCAGCTCGCGAAGGACTAGCGGGAGCCCCGGGGAGCTGTTTTTT
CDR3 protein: CASSSRRTSGSPGELFF

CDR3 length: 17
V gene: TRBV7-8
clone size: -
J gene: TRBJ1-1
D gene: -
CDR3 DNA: TGTGCCAGCAGCCCCCGCAGATCTTTTAACCCGAACACTGAAGCTTTCTTT
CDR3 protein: CASSPRRSFNPNTEAFF

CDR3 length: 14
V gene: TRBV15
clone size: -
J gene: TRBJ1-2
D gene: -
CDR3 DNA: TGTGCCACCAGCAGAGATCGGTACGGGAGCGGCTACACCTTC
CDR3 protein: CATSRDRYGSGYTF

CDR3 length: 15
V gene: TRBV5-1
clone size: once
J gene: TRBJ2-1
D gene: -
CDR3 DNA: TGCGCCAGCAGCTTGGCCGGGGCGGGGTTCAATGAGCAGTTCTTC
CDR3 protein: CASSLAGAGFNEQFF

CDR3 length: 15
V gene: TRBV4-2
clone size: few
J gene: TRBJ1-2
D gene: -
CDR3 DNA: TGTGCCAGCAGCCAAACTCGGGGGGGGGCTGGAGGCTACACCTTC
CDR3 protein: CASSQTRGGAGGYTF

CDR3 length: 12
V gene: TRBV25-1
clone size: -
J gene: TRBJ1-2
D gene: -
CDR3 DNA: TGTGCCAGCAGCGAGGGTTTCTTGGGCTACACCTTC
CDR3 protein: CASSEGFLGYTF

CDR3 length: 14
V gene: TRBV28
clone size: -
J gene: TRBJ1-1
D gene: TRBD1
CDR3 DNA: TGTGCCAGCAGGAGGGACAGCCAAAGGACTGAAGCTTTCTTT
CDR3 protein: CASRRDSQRTEAFF

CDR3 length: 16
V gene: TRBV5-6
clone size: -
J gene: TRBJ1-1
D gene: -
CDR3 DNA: TGTGCCAGCAGTTTTGTAGATCCGGGTGGGGCGGGGGAAGCTTTCTTT
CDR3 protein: CASSFVDPGGAGEAFF

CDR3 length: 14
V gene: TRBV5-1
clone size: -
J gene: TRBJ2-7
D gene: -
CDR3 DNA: TGCGCCAGCAGCTTGAGAGGCCGACTCTACGAGCAGTACTTC
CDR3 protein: CASSLRGRLYEQYF

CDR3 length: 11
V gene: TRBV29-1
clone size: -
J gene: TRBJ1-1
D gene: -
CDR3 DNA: TGCAGCGCTCCCAGGGGCACTGAAGCTTTCTTT
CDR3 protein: CSAPRGTEAFF

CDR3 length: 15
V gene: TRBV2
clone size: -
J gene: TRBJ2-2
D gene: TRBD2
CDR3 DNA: TGTGCCAGCAGGGGGACTAGCGGGACGGCCGGGGAGCTGTTTTTT
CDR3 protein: CASRGTSGTAGELFF

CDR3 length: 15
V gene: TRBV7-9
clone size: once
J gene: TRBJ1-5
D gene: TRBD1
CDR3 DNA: TGTGCCGTACAGGGGAACGGATATAGCAATCAGCCCCAGCATTTT
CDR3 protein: CAVQGNGYSNQPQHF

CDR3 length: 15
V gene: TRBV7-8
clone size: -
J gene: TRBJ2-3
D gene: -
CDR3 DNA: TGTGCCAGCAGCTTAGCGCGTTTTGGCACAGATACGCAGTATTTT
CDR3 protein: CASSLARFGTDTQYF

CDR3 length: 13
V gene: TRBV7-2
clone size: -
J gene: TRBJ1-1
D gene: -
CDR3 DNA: TGTGCCAGCAGCTTAGGACAGAACACTGAAGCTTTCTTT
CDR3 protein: CASSLGQNTEAFF

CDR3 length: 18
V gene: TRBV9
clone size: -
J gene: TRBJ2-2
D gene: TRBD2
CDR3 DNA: TGTGCCAGCTGCCGACTAGCGGGGGGGCCGATTTTCGCCGGGGAGCTGTTTTTT
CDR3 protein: CASCRLAGGPIFAGELFF

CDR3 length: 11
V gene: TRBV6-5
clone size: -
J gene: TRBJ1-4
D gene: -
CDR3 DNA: TGTGCCAGCAGGCGGAATGAAAAACTGTTTTTT
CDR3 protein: CASRRNEKLFF

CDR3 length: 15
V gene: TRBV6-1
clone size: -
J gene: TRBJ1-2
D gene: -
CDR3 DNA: TGTGCCAGCAGTGAAGGGACAGCGAATAACTATGGCTACACCTTC
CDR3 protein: CASSEGTANNYGYTF

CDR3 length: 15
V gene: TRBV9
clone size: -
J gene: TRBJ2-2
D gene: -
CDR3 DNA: TGTGCCAGCAGCGTAGACACGGGGTCCACCGGGGAGCTGTTTTTT
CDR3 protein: CASSVDTGSTGELFF

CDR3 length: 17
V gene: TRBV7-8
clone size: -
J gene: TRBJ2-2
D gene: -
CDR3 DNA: TGTGCCAGCAGCCCTGGGAACAGTTGGCGAGGGACCGGGGAGCTGTTTTTT
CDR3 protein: CASSPGNSWRGTGELFF

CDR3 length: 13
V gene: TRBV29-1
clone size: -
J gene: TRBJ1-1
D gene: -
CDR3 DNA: TGCAGCGTTTATCTCGACAGAAGTACTGAAGCTTTCTTT
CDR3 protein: CSVYLDRSTEAFF